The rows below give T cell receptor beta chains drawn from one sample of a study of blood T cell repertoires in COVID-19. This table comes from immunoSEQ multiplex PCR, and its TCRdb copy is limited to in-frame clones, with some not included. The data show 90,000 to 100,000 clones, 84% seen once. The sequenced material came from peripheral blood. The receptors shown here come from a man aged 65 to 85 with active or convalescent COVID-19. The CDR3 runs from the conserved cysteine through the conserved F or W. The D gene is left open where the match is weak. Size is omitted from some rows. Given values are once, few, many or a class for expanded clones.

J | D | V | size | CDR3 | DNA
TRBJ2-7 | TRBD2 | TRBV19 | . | CASSRPTSGGSGEQYF | TGTGCCAGTAGCCGACCGACTAGCGGAGGGTCGGGCGAGCAGTACTTC
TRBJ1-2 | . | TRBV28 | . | CASSLEGPRLYTF | TGTGCCAGCAGTTTGGAGGGGCCCCGGCTTTACACCTTC
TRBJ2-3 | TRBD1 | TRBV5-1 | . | CASSSRQGESPDTQYF | TGCGCCAGCAGCTCTCGACAGGGAGAATCCCCAGATACGCAGTATTTT
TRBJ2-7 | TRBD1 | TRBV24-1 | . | CATSDPGQGANEQYF | TGTGCCACCAGTGACCCCGGACAGGGGGCCAACGAGCAGTACTTC
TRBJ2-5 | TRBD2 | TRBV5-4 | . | CASSPRGSGGSGETQYF | TGTGCCAGCAGCCCCAGGGGTAGCGGGGGGTCCGGAGAGACCCAGTACTTC
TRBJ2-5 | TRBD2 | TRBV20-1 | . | CSASRASGGWYQETQYF | TGCAGTGCTAGTAGAGCTAGCGGGGGCTGGTACCAAGAGACCCAGTACTTC
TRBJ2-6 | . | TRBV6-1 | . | CASSARPGGFGANVLTF | TGTGCCAGCAGTGCTCGACCGGGGGGCTTTGGGGCCAACGTCCTGACTTTC
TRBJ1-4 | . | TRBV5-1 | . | CASSLGPGESGKLFF | TGCGCCAGCAGCTTGGGTCCTGGGGAGTCTGGAAAACTGTTTTTT
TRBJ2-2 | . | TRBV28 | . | CASSRTVAGELFF | TGTGCCAGCAGTCGGACAGTCGCCGGGGAGCTGTTTTTT
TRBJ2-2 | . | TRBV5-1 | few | CASSLLDGELFF | TGCGCCAGCAGCTTGCTAGACGGGGAGCTGTTTTTT
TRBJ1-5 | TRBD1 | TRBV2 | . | CASSRGQGGGQPQHF | TGTGCCAGCAGTAGGGGACAGGGGGGAGGTCAGCCCCAGCATTTT
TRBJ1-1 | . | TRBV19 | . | CASSIDRQFRTLNTEAFF | TGTGCCAGTAGTATAGATCGACAGTTCCGGACCCTGAACACTGAAGCTTTCTTT
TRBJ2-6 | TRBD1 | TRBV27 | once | CASSPGQGNFAGANVLTF | TGTGCCAGCAGTCCTGGACAGGGGAATTTCGCTGGGGCCAACGTCCTGACTTTC
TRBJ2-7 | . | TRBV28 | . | CASKEGSSSYEQYF | TGTGCCAGCAAGGAGGGATCAAGCTCCTACGAGCAGTACTTC
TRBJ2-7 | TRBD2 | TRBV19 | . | CASSMGWASGGLPEEQYF | TGTGCCAGTAGTATGGGGTGGGCTAGCGGGGGCCTCCCTGAGGAGCAGTACTTC
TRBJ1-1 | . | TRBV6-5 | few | CASTRQVNTEAFF | TGTGCCAGCACCCGACAGGTCAACACTGAAGCTTTCTTT
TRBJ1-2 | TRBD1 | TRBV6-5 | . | CASRRQGPYYGYTF | TGTGCCAGCAGGCGACAGGGGCCCTACTATGGCTACACCTTC
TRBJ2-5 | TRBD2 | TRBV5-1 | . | CASSLGLAGPQETQYF | TGCGCCAGCAGCTTGGGACTAGCGGGGCCCCAAGAGACCCAGTACTTC
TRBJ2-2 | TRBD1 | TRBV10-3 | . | CAIRAATGGATGELFF | TGTGCCATCAGGGCGGCGACAGGGGGCGCTACCGGGGAGCTGTTTTTT